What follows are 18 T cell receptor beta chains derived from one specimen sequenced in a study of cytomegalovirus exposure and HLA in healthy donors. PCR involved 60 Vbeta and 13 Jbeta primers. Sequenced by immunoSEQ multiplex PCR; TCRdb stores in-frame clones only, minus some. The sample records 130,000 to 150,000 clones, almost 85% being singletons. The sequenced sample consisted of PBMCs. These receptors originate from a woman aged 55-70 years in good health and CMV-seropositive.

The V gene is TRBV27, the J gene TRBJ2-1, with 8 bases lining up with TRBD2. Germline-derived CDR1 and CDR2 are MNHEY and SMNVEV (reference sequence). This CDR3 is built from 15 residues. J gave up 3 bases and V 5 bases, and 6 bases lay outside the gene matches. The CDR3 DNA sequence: TGTGCCAGCAGTAAACTAGCGGAGATCTACAATGAGCAGTTCTTC. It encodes CASSKLAEIYNEQFF.

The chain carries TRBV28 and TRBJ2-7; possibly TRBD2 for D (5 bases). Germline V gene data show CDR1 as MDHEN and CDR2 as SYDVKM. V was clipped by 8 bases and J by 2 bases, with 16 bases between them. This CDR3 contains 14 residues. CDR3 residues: CASGELVAAYEQYF. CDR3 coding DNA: TGTGCCAGCGGGGAGTTGGTGGCAGCCTACGAGCAGTACTTC.

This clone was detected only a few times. CDR3 nucleotides: TGTGCCTGGAGTGTCGGGGATAGTAGGACTGAAGCTTTCTTT. Protein product: CAWSVGDSRTEAFF. This chain links TRBV30 with TRBJ1-1; D gene unclear. CDR1 is GTSNPN, CDR2 SVGIG, per germline (reference sequence). The CDR3 is 14 amino acids. The ends were cut back, 0 bases at V and 5 bases at J, with 13 bases in the middle.

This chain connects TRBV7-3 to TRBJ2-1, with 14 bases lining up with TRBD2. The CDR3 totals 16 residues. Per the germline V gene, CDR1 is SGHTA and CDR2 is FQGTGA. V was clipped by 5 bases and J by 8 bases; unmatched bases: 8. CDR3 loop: CASSPTGTSGSHEQFF. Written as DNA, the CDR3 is TGTGCCAGCAGCCCGACAGGGACTAGCGGGAGCCATGAGCAGTTCTTC.

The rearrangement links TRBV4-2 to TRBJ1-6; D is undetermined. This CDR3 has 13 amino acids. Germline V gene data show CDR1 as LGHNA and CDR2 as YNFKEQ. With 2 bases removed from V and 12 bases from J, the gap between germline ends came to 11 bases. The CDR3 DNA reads TGTGCCAGCAGCCAATCCCCCTACCTACCCCTCCACTTT. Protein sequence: CASSQSPYLPLHF.

CDR3 sequence: CASSRVLAGPGELFF. CDR3 bases: TGCGCCAGCAGCCGGGTGCTAGCGGGACCCGGGGAGCTGTTTTTT. The V and J genes are TRBV4-3 and TRBJ2-2, with 9 positions matching TRBD2. Germline-derived CDR1 and CDR2 are LGHNA and YSLEER. Trimming cost V 4 bases and J 6 bases; bases outside gene matches: 6. The CDR3 loop spans 15 amino acids.

CDR3 sequence reads: CASGRVDEKLFF. CDR3 coding DNA: TGTGCCAGCGGGCGCGTGGATGAAAAACTGTTTTTT. The rearrangement uses TRBV28 and TRBJ1-4, with D unclear. The CDR3 is 12 amino acids. Germline loops: CDR1 MDHEN, CDR2 SYDVKM. Trimming pared 8 bases from V and 6 bases from J, leaving 10 bases between.

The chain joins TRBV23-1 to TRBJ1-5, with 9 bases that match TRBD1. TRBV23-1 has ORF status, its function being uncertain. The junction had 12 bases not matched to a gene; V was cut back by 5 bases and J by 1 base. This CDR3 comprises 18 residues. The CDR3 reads CASSRQGQGGVSNQPQHF. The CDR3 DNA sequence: TGCGCCAGCAGTAGACAGGGACAGGGAGGTGTAAGCAATCAGCCCCAGCATTTT.

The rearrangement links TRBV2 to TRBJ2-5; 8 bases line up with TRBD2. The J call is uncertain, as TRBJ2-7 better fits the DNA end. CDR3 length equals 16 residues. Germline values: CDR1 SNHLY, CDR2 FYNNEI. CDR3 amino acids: CASSEAAVAGPVEQYF. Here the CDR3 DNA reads TGTGCCAGCAGTGAAGCGGCGGTAGCGGGGCCCGTCGAGCAGTACTTC.

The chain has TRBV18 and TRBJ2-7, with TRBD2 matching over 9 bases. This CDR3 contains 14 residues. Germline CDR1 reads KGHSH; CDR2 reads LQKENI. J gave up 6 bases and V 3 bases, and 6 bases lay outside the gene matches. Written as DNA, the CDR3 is TGTGCCAGCTCACCGCAGCGGGAGGCTACCGAGCAGTACTTC. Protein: CASSPQREATEQYF.

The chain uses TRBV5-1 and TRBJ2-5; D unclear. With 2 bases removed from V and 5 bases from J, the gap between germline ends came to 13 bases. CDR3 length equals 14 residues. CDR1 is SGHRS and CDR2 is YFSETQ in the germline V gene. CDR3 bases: TGCGCCAGCAGCTTAGAGGAGAATAAGGAGACCCAGTACTTC. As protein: CASSLEENKETQYF.

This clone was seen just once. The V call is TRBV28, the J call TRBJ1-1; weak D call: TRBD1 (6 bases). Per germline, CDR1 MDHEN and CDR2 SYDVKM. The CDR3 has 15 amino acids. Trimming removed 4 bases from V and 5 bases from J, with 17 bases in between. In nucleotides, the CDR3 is TGTGCCAGCAGTTCGCCCACAGGGCAGGAGACTGAAGCTTTCTTT. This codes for CASSSPTGQETEAFF.

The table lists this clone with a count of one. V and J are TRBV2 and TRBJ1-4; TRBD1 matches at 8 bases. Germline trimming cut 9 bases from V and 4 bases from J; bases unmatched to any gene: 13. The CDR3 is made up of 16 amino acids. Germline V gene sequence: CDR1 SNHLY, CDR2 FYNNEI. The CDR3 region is CASLRGPIPINEKLFF. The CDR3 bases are TGTGCCAGTCTCAGGGGGCCCATTCCCATTAATGAAAAACTGTTTTTT.

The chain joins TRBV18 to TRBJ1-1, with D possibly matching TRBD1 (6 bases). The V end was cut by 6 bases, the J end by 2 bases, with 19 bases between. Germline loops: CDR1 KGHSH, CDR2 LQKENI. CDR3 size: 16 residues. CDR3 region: CASSEMRGQRNTEAFF. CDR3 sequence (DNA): TGTGCCAGCTCGGAGATGAGGGGACAAAGAAACACTGAAGCTTTCTTT.

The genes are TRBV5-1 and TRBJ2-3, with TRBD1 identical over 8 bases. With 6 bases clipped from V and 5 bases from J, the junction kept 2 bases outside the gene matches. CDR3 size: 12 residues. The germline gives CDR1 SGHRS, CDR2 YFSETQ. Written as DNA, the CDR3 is TGCGCCAGCACGACAGGGGAAGATACGCAGTATTTT. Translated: CASTTGEDTQYF.

CDR3 nucleotide sequence: TGTGCCAGCAGTTTGGAAGCTTGGGGGGGCCATGAGCAGTTCTTC. This translates into CASSLEAWGGHEQFF. This sequence joins TRBV27 and TRBJ2-1; weak D call: TRBD2 (7 bases). The CDR3 is made up of 15 amino acids. Trimming shortened V by 3 bases and J by 8 bases, and 17 bases separated the two germline ends. Germline CDR1 is MNHEY and CDR2 is SMNVEV (reference sequence).

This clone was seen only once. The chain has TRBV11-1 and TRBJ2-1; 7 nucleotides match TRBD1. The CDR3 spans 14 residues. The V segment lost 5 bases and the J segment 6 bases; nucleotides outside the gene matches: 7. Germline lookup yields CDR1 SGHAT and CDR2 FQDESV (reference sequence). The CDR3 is CASSVVGQSNEQFF. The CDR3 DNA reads TGTGCCAGCAGCGTAGTGGGACAGAGCAATGAGCAGTTCTTC.

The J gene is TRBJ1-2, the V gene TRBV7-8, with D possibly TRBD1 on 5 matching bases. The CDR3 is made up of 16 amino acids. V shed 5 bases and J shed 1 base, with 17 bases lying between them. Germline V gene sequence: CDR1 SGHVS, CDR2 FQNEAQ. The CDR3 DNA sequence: TGTGCCAGCAGCACCGTAGGGGCTACACTTAACTATGGCTACACCTTC. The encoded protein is CASSTVGATLNYGYTF.